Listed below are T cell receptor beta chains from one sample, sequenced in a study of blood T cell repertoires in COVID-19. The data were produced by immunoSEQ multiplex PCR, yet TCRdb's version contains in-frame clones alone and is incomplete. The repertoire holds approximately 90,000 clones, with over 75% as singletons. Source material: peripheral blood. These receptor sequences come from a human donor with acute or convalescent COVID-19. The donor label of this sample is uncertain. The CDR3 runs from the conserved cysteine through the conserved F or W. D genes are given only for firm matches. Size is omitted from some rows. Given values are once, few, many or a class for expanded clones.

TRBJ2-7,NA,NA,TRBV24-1,CATSAAHGIYEQYF,TGTGCCACCAGTGCCGCCCACGGGATCTACGAGCAGTACTTC
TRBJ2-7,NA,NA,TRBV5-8,CASSLASGYSYEQYF,TGTGCCAGCAGCTTGGCCTCGGGGTACTCCTACGAGCAGTACTTC
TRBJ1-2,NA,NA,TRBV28,CASSRRTANYGYTF,TGTGCCAGCAGCCGCCGGACAGCTAACTATGGCTACACCTTC
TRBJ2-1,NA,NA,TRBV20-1,CSASRGGGNEQFF,TGCAGTGCTAGTCGGGGAGGGGGGAATGAGCAGTTCTTC
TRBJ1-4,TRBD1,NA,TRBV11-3,CASSPRQGGGEEKLFF,TGTGCCAGCAGCCCCCGACAGGGTGGGGGAGAAGAAAAACTGTTTTTT
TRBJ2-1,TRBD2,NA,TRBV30,CAWSVRRTSGGYEQFF,TGTGCCTGGAGTGTACGAAGGACTAGCGGGGGCTATGAGCAGTTCTTC
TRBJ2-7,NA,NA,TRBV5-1,CASSPRDSYEQYF,TGCGCCAGCAGTCCCCGCGATTCCTACGAGCAGTACTTC
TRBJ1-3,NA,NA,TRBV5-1,CASSRDTAFNSGNTIYF,TGCGCCAGCAGCCGTGACACCGCCTTTAACTCTGGAAACACCATATATTTT
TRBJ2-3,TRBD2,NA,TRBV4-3,CASSQGLAGGGDTQYF,TGCGCCAGCAGCCAAGGACTAGCGGGGGGCGGGGATACGCAGTATTTT
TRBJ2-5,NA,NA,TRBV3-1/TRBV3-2,CASRQEETQYF,TGTGCCAGCAGACAGGAAGAGACCCAGTACTTC
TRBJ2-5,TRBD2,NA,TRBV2,CASSRLAGGRETQYF,TGTGCCAGCAGTCGACTAGCGGGGGGGCGAGAGACCCAGTACTTC
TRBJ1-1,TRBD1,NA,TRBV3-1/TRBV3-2,CASSNRDRVEAFF,TGTGCCAGCAGCAACCGGGACAGGGTTGAAGCTTTCTTT
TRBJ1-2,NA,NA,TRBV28,CASSFLAGIGYTF,TGTGCCAGCAGTTTTCTTGCGGGGATAGGCTACACCTTC
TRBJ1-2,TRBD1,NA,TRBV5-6,CASSLRSQGVYGYTF,TGTGCCAGCAGCTTGCGCTCACAGGGGGTCTATGGCTACACCTTC
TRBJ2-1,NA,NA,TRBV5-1,CASAPGDPREEQFF,TGCGCCTCGGCGCCGGGGGATCCTCGAGAGGAGCAGTTCTTC
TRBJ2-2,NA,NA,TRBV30,CAWSVQANSGELFF,TGTGCCTGGAGTGTACAGGCTAACAGCGGGGAGCTGTTTTTT
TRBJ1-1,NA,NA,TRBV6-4,CASGDLNTTTALNTEAFF,TGTGCCAGCGGTGACCTAAACACTACGACAGCCTTGAACACTGAAGCTTTCTTT
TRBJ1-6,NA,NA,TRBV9,CASSVGSSGSPLHF,TGTGCCAGCAGCGTAGGATCGTCGGGGTCACCCCTCCACTTT
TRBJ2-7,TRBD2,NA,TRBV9,CASSVAGTSGGRSEQYF,TGTGCCAGCAGCGTAGCGGGGACTAGCGGGGGGCGGAGTGAGCAGTACTTC
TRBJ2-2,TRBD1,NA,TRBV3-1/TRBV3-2,CASSRQGVAGELFF,TGTGCCAGCAGCCGACAGGGGGTAGCCGGGGAGCTGTTTTTT
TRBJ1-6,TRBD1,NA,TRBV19,CASSIDTGAGSPLHF,TGTGCCAGTAGTATAGATACAGGGGCCGGTTCACCCCTCCACTTT
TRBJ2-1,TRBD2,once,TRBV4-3,CASSHSPGTSGGELNEQFF,TGCGCCAGCAGCCATAGTCCCGGGACTAGCGGGGGGGAACTCAATGAGCAGTTCTTC
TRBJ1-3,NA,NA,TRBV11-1,CASSSGQHSGNTIYF,TGTGCCAGCAGCTCTGGACAGCACTCTGGAAACACCATATATTTT